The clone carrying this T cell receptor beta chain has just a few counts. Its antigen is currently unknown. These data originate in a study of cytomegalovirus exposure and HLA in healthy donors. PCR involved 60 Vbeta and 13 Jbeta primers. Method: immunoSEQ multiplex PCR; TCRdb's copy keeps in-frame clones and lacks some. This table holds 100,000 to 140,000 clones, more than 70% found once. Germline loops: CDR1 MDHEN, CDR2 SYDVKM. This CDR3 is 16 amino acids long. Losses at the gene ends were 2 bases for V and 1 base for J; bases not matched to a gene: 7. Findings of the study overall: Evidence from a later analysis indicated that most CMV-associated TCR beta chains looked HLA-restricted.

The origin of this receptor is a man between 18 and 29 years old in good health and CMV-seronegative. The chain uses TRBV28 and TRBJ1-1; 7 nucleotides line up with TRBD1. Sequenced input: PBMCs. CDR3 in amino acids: CASSLGGGVWNTEAFF. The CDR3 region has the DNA TGTGCCAGCAGTTTAGGAGGGGGCGTGTGGAACACTGAAGCTTTCTTT.